What follows are 30 T cell receptor beta chains derived from one specimen sequenced in a study of CD8+ T cells in alopecia areata. Sequencing templates came from extracted RNA that was reverse transcribed into cDNA. This table comes from immunoSEQ multiplex PCR, and its TCRdb copy is limited to in-frame clones, with some not included. The table has fewer than 250,000 clones, more than 30% seen once. Treatment meaning: oral pan-JAK inhibitor, 5-10 mg twice daily. This material consisted of CD4+ T cells sorted from blood, taken at week 34, from a patient treated with tofacitinib. These receptors all come from a human donor with alopecia areata.

The chain employs TRBV5-1 and TRBJ2-7, with D hard to call. In germline, CDR1 is SGHRS, CDR2 YFSETQ. This CDR3 comprises 11 residues. Between the trimmed V and J ends, which lost 5 bases and 3 bases, there was a span of 6 bases. The CDR3 sequence is CASRNYYEQYF. The CDR3 nucleotides are TGCGCCAGCAGGAACTACTACGAGCAGTACTTC.

The rearrangement joins TRBV4-2 to TRBJ2-7; 11 bases match TRBD2. The CDR3 has 21 residues. The germline gives CDR1 LGHNA, CDR2 YNFKEQ. Trimming cost V 3 bases and J 2 bases; bases outside gene matches: 21. CDR3: CASSQTPILAGANSRPYEQYF. In DNA form, the CDR3 reads TGTGCCAGCAGCCAGACCCCCATACTAGCGGGAGCGAACAGTCGTCCCTACGAGCAGTACTTC.

The chain carries TRBV9 and TRBJ2-1, with a possible D match to TRBD1 (6 bases). The CDR3 runs 14 residues. Trimming took 0 bases from V and 4 from J, leaving 8 bases between them. Looked up from germline, CDR1 is SGDLS and CDR2 is YYNGEE. The CDR3 spells CASSVDGQYNEQFF. The CDR3 DNA sequence: TGTGCCAGCAGCGTAGACGGACAGTACAATGAGCAGTTCTTC.

This clone has just a few counts. This chain connects TRBV29-1 to TRBJ1-4; D is unresolved. The CDR3 covers 12 residues. V shed 4 bases and J shed 4 bases, with 7 bases lying between them. CDR1 is SQVTM, CDR2 ANQGSEA, per germline. This CDR3 reads CSVAGDNEKLFF. The CDR3 nucleotides read TGCAGCGTTGCTGGGGATAATGAAAAACTGTTTTTT.

This clone appeared a few times. The CDR3 DNA reads TGCAGTGCCAATACGAATACGCAGTATTTT. This codes for CSANTNTQYF. V gene TRBV20-1 combines with J gene TRBJ2-3; no clear D. The germline V gene has CDR1 DFQATT and CDR2 SNEGSKA (reference sequence). The V end was cut by 6 bases, the J end by 7 bases, with 8 bases between. The CDR3 extends over 10 amino acids.

This clone has more than one count but fewer than ten. The J gene is TRBJ2-7, the V gene TRBV19, with D tentatively TRBD1 (6 bases). Looked up from germline, CDR1 is LNHDA and CDR2 is SQIVND (reference sequence). CDR3 length: 12 amino acids. The V gene lost 8 bases and the J gene lost 3 bases, with 11 bases spanning the gap. CDR3 in amino acids: CASGQGRYEQYF. Here the CDR3 DNA reads TGTGCCAGTGGGCAGGGGCGCTACGAGCAGTACTTC.

This CDR3 reads CASSLNLGDEQFF. CDR3 nucleotides: TGTGCCAGCAGTTTAAATTTAGGAGATGAGCAGTTCTTC. The chain employs TRBV25-1 and TRBJ2-1; D not certain. Germline assignment: CDR1 MGHDK and CDR2 SYGVNS. CDR3 size: 13 residues. V was clipped by 5 bases and J by 8 bases, with 13 bases between them.

This clone was detected a few times. This sequence joins TRBV30 and TRBJ2-5; D unclear. Germline lookup yields CDR1 GTSNPN and CDR2 SVGIG (reference sequence). The CDR3 is made up of 11 amino acids. The CDR3 protein is CPRSNQETQYF. CDR3 nucleotide sequence: TGTCCCCGGTCAAACCAAGAGACCCAGTACTTC.

The V and J genes are TRBV30 and TRBJ2-3; D remains ambiguous. The CDR3 extends over 12 amino acids. Per germline, CDR1 GTSNPN and CDR2 SVGIG (reference sequence). The germline V and J ends were trimmed by 5 bases and 5 bases, with 11 bases remaining between them. The CDR3 loop reads CAWEASGDTQYF. The CDR3 region has the DNA TGTGCCTGGGAAGCGTCCGGAGATACGCAGTATTTT.

The chain couples TRBV5-1 to TRBJ2-2; unclear D gene. The CDR3 has 14 residues. Between the trimmed V and J ends, which lost 6 bases and 1 base, there was a span of 10 bases. Germline V gene data show CDR1 as SGHRS and CDR2 as YFSETQ. CDR3 protein: CASTLDLNTGELFF. The CDR3 bases are TGCGCCAGCACCCTCGATTTGAACACCGGGGAGCTGTTTTTT. Full variable domain (missing parts from reference TRBV5-1 and TRBJ2-2): KAGVTQTPRYLIKTRGQQVTLSCSPISGHRSVSWYQQTPGQGLQFLFEYFSETQRNKGNFPGRFSGRQFSNSRSEMNVSTLELGDSALYLCASTLDLNTGELFFGEGSRLTVL.

The chain joins TRBV18 to TRBJ2-7, with TRBD2 as a possible D gene (6 bases). CDR1 is KGHSH and CDR2 is LQKENI in the germline V gene. This CDR3 contains 14 residues. V was pared by 6 bases and J by 4 bases, with 16 bases between. CDR3 residues: CASSRDSGRYEQYF. The CDR3 DNA follows: TGTGCCAGCTCGCGGGACTCTGGTCGGTACGAGCAGTACTTC.

The V and J genes are TRBV18 and TRBJ2-7, with D possibly being TRBD1 (5 bases). V was clipped by 2 bases and J by 3 bases, with 11 bases between them. The CDR3 has 14 amino acids. CDR1 KGHSH and CDR2 LQKENI come from the germline V gene. The CDR3 protein is CASSPRGRIYEQYF. DNA for the CDR3: TGTGCCAGCTCACCAAGGGGCCGGATCTACGAGCAGTACTTC.

This clone was detected only a few times. The gene calls are TRBV27 and TRBJ1-1; the D is unclear. The CDR3 loop spans 12 amino acids. V was pared by 8 bases and J by 6 bases, with 13 bases between. Germline CDR1 and CDR2: MNHEY and SMNVEV (reference sequence). In nucleotides, the CDR3 is TGTGCCAGCGCCGTTTATGGGGCTGAAGCTTTCTTT. This gives the protein CASAVYGAEAFF.

V gene TRBV11-2 combines with J gene TRBJ1-2; D is perhaps TRBD1 (6 bases). Trimming took 5 bases from V and 7 from J, leaving 20 bases between them. The CDR3 length is 15 residues. The V gene's germline CDR1 is SGHAT and CDR2 FQNNGV. The CDR3 here is CASSQNRDPRGGYTF. Here the CDR3 DNA reads TGTGCCAGCAGCCAAAACAGGGACCCCAGGGGTGGCTACACCTTC.

The gene calls are TRBV4-2 and TRBJ2-7, with D perhaps TRBD1 (6 bases). CDR1 LGHNA and CDR2 YNFKEQ come from the germline V gene. Trimming stripped 4 bases from V and 7 bases from J, with 17 bases between. The CDR3 has 14 residues. In DNA, the CDR3 is TGTGCCAGCAGCCCTCCCGGGACAATAAGAGAGCAGTACTTC. Encoded protein: CASSPPGTIREQYF.

In DNA, the CDR3 is TGTGCCAGCAGTTACGCGGGGAAGGGGGGTGGCTACACCTTC. Translating it yields CASSYAGKGGGYTF. The chain joins TRBV6-5 to TRBJ1-2, with D possibly matching TRBD1 (6 bases). V lost 2 bases and J lost 7, with 14 bases in between. Per the germline V gene, CDR1 is MNHEY and CDR2 is SVGAGI. CDR3 length equals 14 residues.

The rearrangement joins TRBV9 to TRBJ2-5, with D unclear. This CDR3 contains 16 residues. Germline CDR1 and CDR2: SGDLS and YYNGEE. Deletions cut 1 base from V and 5 bases from J, with 18 bases between. The CDR3 DNA reads as TGTGCCAGCAGCGTAACCCCCCCGGGTTACCTGGAGACCCAGTACTTC. Amino acid sequence: CASSVTPPGYLETQYF.

This clone has a handful of counts. This chain links TRBV7-2 with TRBJ1-3; D gene unclear. The length of the CDR3 is 13 residues. CDR1 and CDR2 (germline): SGHTA, FQGNSA. Trimming removed 6 bases from V and 1 base from J, with 7 bases in between. The CDR3 DNA follows: TGTGCCAGCAGGAGTGGGTCTGGAAACACCATATATTTT. Amino acids: CASRSGSGNTIYF.

The gene calls are TRBV7-9 and TRBJ2-5, with no clear D. CDR1 and CDR2 from the germline V gene are SEHNR and FQNEAQ (reference sequence). V was shortened by 3 bases and J by 5 bases, with 7 bases between the two germline ends. The CDR3 has 12 amino acids. In DNA form, the CDR3 reads TGTGCCAGCAGCTTCCTCCTCGAGACCCAGTACTTC. The encoded protein is CASSFLLETQYF.

This chain joins TRBV2 and TRBJ1-6; a possible D gene is TRBD1 (6 bases). V lost 6 bases and J 14 bases, leaving 23 bases between the germline ends. This CDR3 contains 15 residues. From germline, CDR1 is SNHLY and CDR2 FYNNEI. The CDR3 here is CASSPLGGGEGTLHF. The CDR3 DNA sequence: TGTGCCAGCAGCCCCTTGGGGGGGGGCGAGGGCACCCTCCACTTT.

For the CDR3, the DNA is TGTGCCTGGAGTTTATCGACACTCTCAGAGACCCAGTACTTC. Encoded protein: CAWSLSTLSETQYF. This chain joins TRBV30 and TRBJ2-5; no clear D. Trimming left V 2 bases short and J 4 bases short, with 14 bases between. In germline, CDR1 is GTSNPN, CDR2 SVGIG (reference sequence). This CDR3 contains 14 residues. The whole variable domain, remainder taken from reference TRBV30 and TRBJ2-5, is SQTIHQWPATLVQPVGSPLSLECTVEGTSNPNLYWYRQAAGRGLQLLFYSVGIGQISSEVPQNLSASRPQDRQFILSSKKLLLSDSGFYLCAWSLSTLSETQYFGPGTRLLVL.

In its sample, this clone was seen a few times. The chain is built from TRBV4-1 and TRBJ2-1; D gene uncertain. V lost 8 bases, J lost 0 bases, and 11 bases lay in between. Germline CDR1 is MGHRA and CDR2 is YSYEKL. CDR3 length equals 14 residues. This CDR3 is CASQGYRSYNEQFF. CDR3 sequence (DNA): TGCGCCAGCCAAGGCTACCGCTCCTACAATGAGCAGTTCTTC.

Note on this clone: Other DNA variants within this sample encode the same CDR3. The chain uses TRBV18 and TRBJ1-1; TRBD1 matches 7 bases. J lost 1 base, V lost 1 base, and 0 bases had no gene match. CDR3 length: 14 residues. Germline V CDR1 and CDR2: KGHSH, LQKENI. The CDR3 spells CASSPQGANTEAFF. The CDR3 DNA sequence: TGTGCCAGCTCACCACAGGGGGCGAACACTGAAGCTTTCTTT.

The chain joins TRBV7-2 to TRBJ2-5; tentative D call: TRBD2 (6 bases). Germline CDR1 and CDR2: SGHTA and FQGNSA. This CDR3 has 15 residues. The germline V and J ends were trimmed by 2 bases and 1 base, with 11 bases remaining between them. The CDR3 reads CASSLYAGLQETQYF. CDR3 nucleotide sequence: TGTGCCAGCAGCTTATACGCGGGACTCCAAGAGACCCAGTACTTC.

This clone has only a few counts. V gene TRBV6-5 combines with J gene TRBJ2-7; 7 nucleotides agree with TRBD1. The V gene's germline CDR1 is MNHEY and CDR2 SVGAGI. V was clipped by 6 bases and J by 7 bases; unmatched bases: 9. There are 13 residues in the CDR3. The DNA for the CDR3 is TGTGCCAGCAGCCAACAGGGGTTAGGGGAGCAGTACTTC. Its protein product is CASSQQGLGEQYF.

In this sample, this clone turned up many times. The rearrangement joins TRBV7-2 to TRBJ2-3, with 10 bases matching TRBD1. The CDR3 loop spans 15 amino acids. CDR1 and CDR2 (germline): SGHTA, FQGNSA. Trimming took 5 bases from V and 3 from J; bases not matched to a gene: 5. The CDR3 is CASSLTGGRTDTQYF. The CDR3 nucleotides are TGTGCCAGCAGCCTGACAGGGGGCAGAACAGATACGCAGTATTTT. The entire variable domain, with the rest obtained from reference TRBV7-2 and TRBJ2-3, is as follows: GAGVSQSPSNKVTEKGKDVELRCDPISGHTALYWYRQSLGQGLEFLIYFQGNSAPDKSGLPSDRFSAERTGGSVSTLTIQRTQQEDSAVYLCASSLTGGRTDTQYFGPGTRLTVL.

The chain recombines TRBV29-1 with TRBJ1-4; no clear D gene. Trimming cost V 7 bases and J 8 bases, with 14 bases left between them. The CDR3 extends over 12 amino acids. Germline loops: CDR1 SQVTM, CDR2 ANQGSEA. The CDR3 loop reads CSGAENREKLFF. CDR3 in DNA: TGCAGCGGAGCTGAAAACCGAGAAAAACTGTTTTTT. Using reference TRBV29-1 and TRBJ1-4 for the parts outside the CDR3, the full variable domain is SAVISQKPSRDICQRGTSLTIQCQVDSQVTMMFWYRQQPGQSLTLIATANQGSEATYESGFVIDKFPISRPNLTFSTLTVSNMSPEDSSIYLCSGAENREKLFFGSGTQLSVL.

This clone showed up just a few times. The germline gene is not matched at one end of the junction; a read error may be the cause. CDR3 nucleotide sequence: TGCGCCAGCACCTTAACAGGAGGGACCGTGGAGCTGTTTTTT. It is translated as CASTLTGGTVELFF. The chain is built from TRBV5-1 and TRBJ2-2; D perhaps matches TRBD2 (6 bases). The CDR3 totals 14 residues. Germline-derived CDR1 and CDR2 are SGHRS and YFSETQ.

The CDR3 protein is CASSIGDRRWLNIQYF. The CDR3 nucleotides read TGTGCCAGTAGTATAGGGGATCGGCGCTGGCTTAACATTCAGTACTTC. The chain couples TRBV19 to TRBJ2-4; D call uncertain. Trimming took off 1 base at V and 7 bases at J, with 17 bases between the two ends. The CDR3 extends over 16 amino acids. The germline V gene has CDR1 LNHDA and CDR2 SQIVND (reference sequence).

This clone was recorded a few times. CDR3 sequence (DNA): TGCAGCGTATGGACAGGGGGCGCGTATGCTGGGGCCAACGTCCTGACTTTC. Amino acids: CSVWTGGAYAGANVLTF. The V and J genes are TRBV29-1 and TRBJ2-6, with 11 bases identical to TRBD1. V trimming: 6 bases; J trimming: 2 bases; junction bases outside the gene matches: 9. The CDR3 spans 17 residues. Germline V gene data show CDR1 as SQVTM and CDR2 as ANQGSEA.